This T cell receptor beta chain stems from a study of identical twins. Study-level findings and limits: While abundant cord blood beta clonotypes carried fewer insertions, memory repertoires showed no such pattern.

Concerning this clonotype: The antigen is unknown.

A template switching step contributed a universal primer site, while unique molecular identifiers were present in the cDNA. TCRdb analysed the 5' RACE reads with MiXCR anew, one entry per CDR3 protein. Counted here are fewer than 350,000 distinct CDR3 sequences, more than 6.5% occurring once; the ten biggest clones make up less than 2.5%. All donors comprised healthy Caucasians. Another study also made use of these data, one on yellow fever vaccine responses in identical twins. From that study: Twins reportedly showed a vaccine T cell response that seemed partly convergent and partly personalized.

Sequences were obtained from memory (CD45RO+) T cells sorted from blood. This TCR derives from a woman under 30 in good health.

CDR3 protein: CSVELGTNYGYTF. DNA of the CDR3: TGCAGCGTTGAACTGGGGACTAACTATGGCTACACCTTC. The gene calls are TRBV29-1 and TRBJ1-2; D unresolved. The CDR3 totals 13 residues. Germline-derived CDR1 and CDR2 are SQVTM and ANQGSEA. Deletions cut 2 bases from V and 0 bases from J, with 7 bases between.